The 6 T cell receptor beta chains in this list originate from one sample, sequenced in a study of metastatic and nonmetastatic thyroid tumors. Every patient was untreated before thyroid surgery. TCRdb re-called clones via MiXCR from the PCR reads. The table includes some 38,000 clones, roughly 19% detected once. Sequenced sample: blood. These receptors all stem from a female donor with papillary thyroid cancer or a benign thyroid nodule (not recorded which). Some clones in this sample may be carry-over from other donors' samples.

This clone was detected only a few times. This clone may be a read error of a much larger clone one base away. The chain employs TRBV6-6 and TRBJ1-2; D uncertain. CDR3 length: 14 amino acids. The germline gives CDR1 MNHNY, CDR2 SVGAGI (reference sequence). The CDR3 loop reads CASSYSIGSNGHTF. CDR3 sequence (DNA): TGTGCCAGCAGCTACTCGATCGGGAGTAATGGCCACACCTTC.

The V call is TRBV6-1, the J call TRBJ2-6, with D tentatively TRBD1 (6 bases). The V gene lost 7 bases and the J gene lost 1 base, with 17 bases spanning the gap. Germline CDR1 and CDR2: MNHNS and SASEGT. This CDR3 comprises 17 residues. The CDR3 sequence: CASKRDITASGANVLTF. The DNA of the CDR3 is TGTGCCAGCAAACGGGACATAACAGCATCTGGGGCCAACGTCCTGACTTTC.

This clone appeared many times. The V call is TRBV4-2, the J call TRBJ1-2; TRBD1 matches 8 bases. CDR1 and CDR2 (germline): LGHNA, YNFKEQ. Trimming removed 5 bases from V and 4 bases from J; junction bases left unmatched: 15. The CDR3 contains 17 residues. Here the CDR3 DNA reads TGTGCCAGCAGCATAGGACAGGGACTCACGCATAGCTATGGCTACACCTTC. It translates to CASSIGQGLTHSYGYTF.

The sample holds many counts of this clone. The V and J genes are TRBV19 and TRBJ1-4; D might be TRBD1 (6 bases). CDR3 size: 13 residues. Trimming removed 5 bases at V and 8 bases at J, with 12 bases between. Germline lookup yields CDR1 LNHDA and CDR2 SQIVND (reference sequence). In DNA form, the CDR3 reads TGTGCCAGTAGTCCCGAGGGGGGGGAAAAACTGTTTTTT. The encoded protein is CASSPEGGEKLFF.

The rearrangement uses TRBV20-1 and TRBJ1-6, with 8 bases fitting TRBD1. CDR3 length: 16 amino acids. V was pared by 2 bases and J by 5 bases, with 8 bases of the junction left unmatched. Germline lookup yields CDR1 DFQATT and CDR2 SNEGSKA (reference sequence). The CDR3 loop reads CSARPTGALNNSPLHF. For the CDR3, the DNA is TGCAGTGCTAGACCGACAGGGGCCCTAAATAATTCACCCCTCCACTTT.

As for this clone: Relative to the germline gene, one junction end is altered; a read error may explain this. The chain joins TRBV7-8 to TRBJ2-7; D might be TRBD2 (5 bases). Germline CDR1 SGHVS, CDR2 FQNEAQ. The CDR3 is 17 amino acids. The DNA for the CDR3 is TGTGCCAACAGCTTAGGGTTCTTCGGGAAGAAGTCCTACGAGCAGTACTTC. It is translated as CANSLGFFGKKSYEQYF.